A single sample is the source of the 15 T cell receptor beta chains below, sequenced in a study of blood T cell repertoires in COVID-19. Libraries were prepared by immunoSEQ multiplex PCR; TCRdb keeps only in-frame clonotypes and omits some of them. Of about 250,000 clones listed, roughly 83% are singletons. Specimen: peripheral blood. Every receptor here comes from a man of 80 years or more with acute or convalescent COVID-19.

This clone was counted once. The sample has other DNA sequences that encode this CDR3 too. This chain links TRBV5-1 with TRBJ2-7; D perhaps matches TRBD2 (6 bases). The CDR3 contains 12 residues. The V and J ends lost 4 bases and 3 bases respectively, with 8 bases between them. Germline CDR1 is SGHRS and CDR2 is YFSETQ. The CDR3 bases are TGCGCCAGCAGCCTCGGGGGCTACGAGCAGTACTTC. It is translated as CASSLGGYEQYF.

CDR3 loop: CAISESEGAKNIQYF. CDR3 DNA: TGTGCCATCAGTGAGTCGGAGGGGGCCAAAAACATTCAGTACTTC. The chain uses TRBV10-3 and TRBJ2-4; D is perhaps TRBD2 (6 bases). This CDR3 has 15 amino acids. The germline CDR1 and CDR2 sequences are ENHRY and SYGVKD. Trimming took off 0 bases at V and 1 base at J, with 7 bases between the two ends.

The rearrangement joins TRBV27 to TRBJ1-5, with unresolved D. Trimming removed 4 bases at V and 3 bases at J, with 10 bases between. The length of the CDR3 is 14 residues. Germline CDR1 is MNHEY and CDR2 is SMNVEV (reference sequence). The CDR3 reads CASSSGYNNQPQHF. The CDR3 region has the DNA TGTGCCAGCAGTTCGGGGTATAACAATCAGCCCCAGCATTTT.

Remarks on this clone: A read error is the likely source, as a far larger clone sits one nucleotide away. This rearrangement joins TRBV27 to TRBJ1-5; 8 bases match TRBD1. In germline, CDR1 is MNHEY, CDR2 SMNVEV (reference sequence). This CDR3 has 17 amino acids. Here the CDR3 reads CACSSRQGSSSNQPQHF. CDR3 bases: TGTGCCTGCAGTTCACGACAGGGGTCTAGTTCGAATCAGCCCCAGCATTTT.

This chain joins TRBV5-1 and TRBJ1-4; the D is unclear. The germline gives CDR1 SGHRS, CDR2 YFSETQ. V lost 0 bases and J 0 bases, leaving 9 bases between the germline ends. The CDR3 has 16 residues. CDR3 DNA: TGCGCCAGCAGCTTGGGAGCCTACGCAACTAATGAAAAACTGTTTTTT. It encodes CASSLGAYATNEKLFF.

This chain connects TRBV12-3 or TRBV12-4 to TRBJ1-5, with D tentatively TRBD1 (5 bases). CDR3 length: 13 residues. Trimming removed 8 bases at V and 5 bases at J, with 13 bases between. The CDR3 loop reads CASSARVDQPQHF. The CDR3 DNA is TGTGCCAGCTCTGCCAGGGTGGATCAGCCCCAGCATTTT.

This clone was found a few times. This sequence joins TRBV6-6 and TRBJ1-5; 12 bases fit TRBD1. CDR1 is MNHNY and CDR2 is SVGAGI in the germline V gene (reference sequence). V was pared by 6 bases and J by 7 bases, with 19 bases of the junction left unmatched. The CDR3 totals 19 residues. This CDR3 is CASSSRGGQGAIDKQPQHF. DNA of the CDR3: TGTGCCAGCAGCTCCAGGGGGGGACAGGGGGCCATTGATAAGCAGCCCCAGCATTTT.

The V and J genes are TRBV3-1 (or the pseudogene TRBV3-2) and TRBJ1-6; 7 positions agree with TRBD1. Germline CDR1 and CDR2: LGHDT and YNNKEL (reference sequence). CDR3 size: 14 residues. The trim removed 4 bases at V and 6 bases at J, leaving 3 bases unmatched. The CDR3, as DNA: TGTGCCAGCAGCCCGGGACAGACTAATTCACCCCTCCACTTT. Its translation: CASSPGQTNSPLHF.

V usage is TRBV15 and J usage is TRBJ2-3, with 11 nucleotides matching TRBD2. The CDR3 loop spans 18 amino acids. CDR1 and CDR2 from the germline V gene are LNHNV and YYDKDF (reference sequence). The junction had 10 bases not matched to a gene; V was cut back by 1 base and J by 4 bases. The CDR3 region has the DNA TGTGCCACCAGCAGAGTCGGTAGCGGGAGGGCCGGGGCAGATACGCAGTATTTT. Translated, it gives CATSRVGSGRAGADTQYF.

This CDR3 is CASLNGQGSGNTIYF. In DNA, the CDR3 is TGTGCCAGCCTCAACGGACAGGGCTCTGGAAACACCATATATTTT. The chain couples TRBV28 to TRBJ1-3; 8 bases fit TRBD1. CDR3 length: 15 residues. Germline V gene data show CDR1 as MDHEN and CDR2 as SYDVKM. Trimming at V came to 8 bases and at J to 0 bases, leaving 6 bases not matched to a gene.

The chain uses TRBV2 and TRBJ1-1; D is possibly TRBD1 (5 bases). V dropped 3 bases and J dropped 0 bases, with 11 bases sitting between them. Germline CDR1 SNHLY, CDR2 FYNNEI. The CDR3 extends over 15 amino acids. In DNA, the CDR3 is TGTGCCAGCAGTGATTCAGGGTGGATGAACACTGAAGCTTTCTTT. Its translation: CASSDSGWMNTEAFF.

This sequence joins TRBV7-2 and TRBJ2-5, with no clear D. The CDR3 length is 13 residues. V lost 3 bases to trimming and J lost 5 bases, with 10 bases between them. Per germline, CDR1 SGHTA and CDR2 FQGNSA. The CDR3 DNA is TGTGCCAGCAGCTTTCGGCGGCGGGAGACCCAGTACTTC. The encoded protein is CASSFRRRETQYF.

The chain links TRBV24-1 to TRBJ2-7, with 8 bases that match TRBD1. Germline loops: CDR1 KGHDR, CDR2 SFDVKD. The V and J ends lost 4 bases and 1 base, in that order; junction bases with no gene match: 2. The CDR3 is made up of 14 amino acids. The CDR3: CATSETGVSYEQYF. The DNA of the CDR3 is TGTGCCACCAGTGAGACAGGGGTTTCCTACGAGCAGTACTTC.

This rearrangement joins TRBV29-1 to TRBJ1-2; 10 nucleotides agree with TRBD1. This CDR3 spans 17 amino acids. Germline CDR1 SQVTM, CDR2 ANQGSEA. V dropped 3 bases and J dropped 0; count of bases not matched to a gene: 10. The CDR3 DNA reads TGCAGCGTTGATGCAGGGGGACAGGGGCAAGCTAACTATGGCTACACCTTC. It encodes CSVDAGGQGQANYGYTF.

The genes are TRBV5-5 and TRBJ2-7, with 7 bases matching TRBD1. CDR1 SGHKS and CDR2 YYEKEE come from the germline V gene (reference sequence). Germline trimming cut 2 bases from V and 7 bases from J; bases unmatched to any gene: 9. This CDR3 comprises 14 residues. The CDR3 sequence is CASSFVGTAWEQYF. CDR3 nucleotides: TGTGCCAGCAGCTTCGTAGGGACAGCCTGGGAGCAGTACTTC.